This TCR beta chain was captured in a study of response to subunit inactivated influenza vaccine. Whole-study results and caveats: After each seasonal influenza vaccination, few new T cells are recruited, the authors suggested.

From the RT-PCR reads, TCRdb called clonotypes with MiXCR, one entry per CDR3 protein. The sample has around 520,000 distinct CDR3 sequences, 12% seen once; the top ten hold about 10%. The CDR3 length is 11 residues. V lost 1 base, J lost 13 bases, and 5 bases lay in between. This clonotype was counted ten times or more. The target antigen is unknown. This clonotype was sampled from a man in his fifties who received an inactivated influenza vaccine. Sequenced here: PBMCs from blood, sampled on the day of vaccination. This chain connects TRBV12-3 or TRBV12-4 to TRBJ1-6; D is perhaps TRBD1 (5 bases). Written as DNA, the CDR3 is TGTGCCAGCAGTTTAGGGGGGCCCCTCCACTTT. Translation: CASSLGGPLHF.